This TCR beta chain was identified during a study of blood T cells in healthy people across ages. Using a J-beta primer mix together with a sample-barcoded 5' primer, a second PCR was run for about 6 to 11 cycles. TCRdb processed the 5' RACE reads anew with MiXCR; each CDR3 protein has one entry. The data hold fewer than 800,000 distinct CDR3 sequences, with around 49% observed a single time. Study-wide findings and caveats: Higher diversity and more naive CD4+ cells were features of long-lived donors, compared to aged donors. PBMCs left unsorted prevented a conclusive naive versus antigen-experienced comparison.

This clonotype was seen only a few times. The antigen is unknown. V gave up 3 bases and J gave up 4 bases, with 10 bases separating them. The CDR3 has 13 residues. CDR1 is DFQATT, CDR2 SNEGSKA, per germline (reference sequence). The sequenced material came from blood. This clonotype was sampled from a woman aged 60-70 years in good health. The V gene is TRBV20-1, the J gene TRBJ1-5, with D unresolved. DNA of the CDR3: TGCAGTGCTAGTTTAGGCAGAAATCAGCCCCAGCATTTT. Protein sequence: CSASLGRNQPQHF.